This record concerns one T cell receptor beta chain sequence. This entry belongs to a study of blood T cell repertoires in COVID-19. Study-wide context: T cells, B-cell-depleted T cells, or PBMCs supplied cDNA or gDNA.

Germline V gene lookup returns CDR1 GTSNPN and CDR2 SVGIG (reference sequence). Trimming removed 5 bases from V and 0 bases from J, with 13 bases in between. This CDR3 comprises 14 residues. Seattle patient enrollment occurred during active infection, with longitudinal follow-up thereafter. In the original workflow: Using reference gene primer amplification, nucleated cell counts were estimated. The protocol was immunoSEQ multiplex PCR, while the TCRdb copy is restricted to in-frame clones and leaves out a portion. The DNA gave D and trimming, while V, J and clone size come from that table. The profile shows roughly 110,000 clones, approximately 85% of them singletons.

The chain links TRBV30 to TRBJ1-2; D may be TRBD1 (6 bases). The sample taken for sequencing was peripheral blood. This TCR was sampled from a woman between 55 and 75 years old with COVID-19, enrolled during active disease. CDR3 loop: CAWGWTASNYGYTF. CDR3 nucleotides: TGTGCCTGGGGTTGGACAGCGTCTAACTATGGCTACACCTTC.